This entry lists 25 T cell receptor beta chains sequenced from one sample in a study of Graves' ophthalmopathy and Graves' hyperthyroidism. Amplifying from RNA transcripts, the study obtained TCR beta CDR3 regions. RT-PCR was first run with HTBI primers, then multiplex PCR in a second round. One entry per CDR3 protein results from TCRdb running MiXCR on the multiplex PCR reads. There are 900,000 to 1,200,000 distinct CDR3 sequences in the sample; 35% to 45% occur only once, and around 10% lies in the top ten. Sequencing was done on a sample of peripheral blood or thyroid tissue (not recorded which). These TCRs come from an adult man with Graves' hyperthyroidism.

The rearrangement joins TRBV12-3 or TRBV12-4 to TRBJ2-2; tentatively, D is TRBD1 (5 bases). V dropped 10 bases and J dropped 2 bases, with 20 bases sitting between them. The CDR3 totals 16 residues. The CDR3 DNA is TGTGCCATATACGATCTTGGGGCTTCAAACACCGGGGAGCTGTTTTTT. As protein: CAIYDLGASNTGELFF.

This clonotype was found many times. The chain uses TRBV7-9 and TRBJ2-6, with 7 bases that match TRBD2. With 2 bases clipped from V and 3 bases from J, the junction kept 4 bases outside the gene matches. CDR1 is SEHNR, CDR2 FQNEAQ, per germline (reference sequence). CDR3 length: 16 amino acids. DNA of the CDR3: TGTGCCAGCAGCTTACTACGCGGGAGTGGGGCCAACGTCCTGACTTTC. Its translation is CASSLLRGSGANVLTF.

This clonotype has ten or more counts. The genes are TRBV6-5 and TRBJ2-7; the match to TRBD2 covers 8 bases. There are 14 residues in the CDR3. Germline CDR1 is MNHEY and CDR2 is SVGAGI. V shed 5 bases, J shed 4 bases, and the junction held 7 bases outside the gene matches. In DNA, the CDR3 is TGTGCCAGCAGTCAGAGCGGGGGCTTTTACGAGCAGTACTTC. It specifies CASSQSGGFYEQYF.

This clonotype appeared many times. V and J are TRBV11-1 and TRBJ2-7; tentatively, D is TRBD1 or TRBD2 (5 bases each). V was shortened by 2 bases and J by 3 bases, with 14 bases between the two germline ends. The CDR3 has 15 amino acids. Germline V lookup: CDR1 SGHAT, CDR2 FQDESV (reference sequence). The CDR3 DNA reads as TGTGCCAGCAGCTTATGGGGGATAGGCGACTACGAGCAGTACTTC. This codes for CASSLWGIGDYEQYF.

The rearrangement links TRBV19 to TRBJ2-7; D perhaps matches TRBD1 (6 bases). The V and J ends lost 5 bases and 5 bases respectively, with 19 bases between them. Germline values: CDR1 LNHDA, CDR2 SQIVND (reference sequence). CDR3 length: 15 amino acids. The CDR3 region is CASSPRPHRDHEQYF. The CDR3, as DNA: TGTGCCAGTAGTCCCCGCCCACACAGGGACCACGAGCAGTACTTC.

The chain has TRBV7-9 and TRBJ2-5, with 10 bases lining up with TRBD1. CDR1 SEHNR and CDR2 FQNEAQ come from the germline V gene (reference sequence). With V trimmed by 4 bases and J by 3 bases, 5 bases remained unmatched. The CDR3 contains 15 residues. CDR3 bases: TGTGCCAGCAGCTCGGACAGGGGGGGGAAAGAGACCCAGTACTTC. This codes for CASSSDRGGKETQYF. Drawing the rest from reference TRBV7-9 and TRBJ2-5, the complete variable domain is DTGVSQNPRHKITKRGQNVTFRCDPISEHNRLYWYRQTLGQGPEFLTYFQNEAQLEKSRLLSDRFSAERPKGSFSTLEIQRTEQGDSAMYLCASSSDRGGKETQYFGPGTRLLVL.

This clonotype has just a few counts. The rearrangement uses TRBV12-3 or TRBV12-4 and TRBJ1-2; D gene uncertain. The CDR3 is made up of 15 amino acids. Trimming removed 2 bases from V and 0 bases from J, with 10 bases in between. Written as DNA, the CDR3 is TGTGCCAGCAGTTTAATCACTGGAGCTAACTATGGCTACACCTTC. This encodes CASSLITGANYGYTF.

Concerning this clonotype: The junction shows a germline mismatch at one end, possibly a read error. The chain is built from TRBV12-3 or TRBV12-4 and TRBJ2-7; TRBD2 matches 9 bases. The CDR3 totals 12 residues. The CDR3 spells CASSFRLAERYF. CDR3 DNA sequence: TGTGCCAGCAGTTTTCGACTAGCGGAGCGGTACTTC.

The table lists this clonotype with many counts. The chain couples TRBV10-3 to TRBJ1-4; D is perhaps TRBD1 (6 bases). Germline V gene data show CDR1 as ENHRY and CDR2 as SYGVKD. The CDR3 has 16 amino acids. Trimming cost V 1 base and J 8 bases, with 17 bases left between them. The CDR3 DNA is TGTGCCATCAGTGAGTTCATTTGGGACAAGGAAGAAAAACTGTTTTTT. Encoded protein: CAISEFIWDKEEKLFF.

The J gene is TRBJ2-5, the V gene TRBV29-1; tentatively, D is TRBD1 or TRBD2 (5 bases each). Germline V CDR1 and CDR2: SQVTM, ANQGSEA. V was trimmed by 3 bases and J by 7 bases, leaving 15 bases between them. The CDR3 is 13 amino acids. CDR3 nucleotides: TGCAGCGTTGATTACGGGTCTGGGGGGACCCAGTACTTC. It codes for CSVDYGSGGTQYF.

The V gene is TRBV28, the J gene TRBJ1-2; D is unclear. The CDR3 sequence is 13 residues long. The V end lost 6 bases, the J end lost 7 bases, and 15 bases lay between the germline ends. The germline gives CDR1 MDHEN, CDR2 SYDVKM. The CDR3 is CASSSGGNVGYTF. The CDR3 coding sequence is TGTGCCAGCAGCTCCGGCGGGAACGTTGGCTACACCTTC.

This clonotype has ten or more counts. The chain carries TRBV11-2 and TRBJ1-1; D remains ambiguous. This CDR3 has 15 residues. V was pared by 1 base and J by 0 bases, with 9 bases between. CDR1 SGHAT and CDR2 FQNNGV come from the germline V gene. CDR3 bases: TGTGCCAGCAGCTTAGGCCTAGGGATGAACACTGAAGCTTTCTTT. This encodes CASSLGLGMNTEAFF.

As concerns this clonotype: Being one base from a much bigger clone, this may be a read error. This chain links TRBV7-2 with TRBJ2-7; 10 bases fit TRBD2. CDR1 is SGHTA and CDR2 is FQGNSA in the germline V gene. The CDR3 covers 14 residues. This CDR3 is CASTSPSGGYGQYF. Here the CDR3 DNA reads TGTGCCAGCACCTCGCCTAGCGGGGGCTACGGGCAGTACTTC.

This clonotype was counted many times. The chain joins TRBV10-3 to TRBJ2-7, with 9 bases identical to TRBD2. CDR1 ENHRY and CDR2 SYGVKD come from the germline V gene. The length of the CDR3 is 14 residues. The J segment lost 3 bases and the V segment lost 6 bases, leaving 6 bases of the junction unmatched. Here the CDR3 DNA reads TGTGCCATCAGGACGACTAGCGGCAGCTACGAGCAGTACTTC. Translation: CAIRTTSGSYEQYF.

The V call is TRBV9, the J call TRBJ2-5, with D perhaps matching TRBD2 (6 bases). Germline CDR1 SGDLS, CDR2 YYNGEE. This CDR3 is built from 13 residues. CDR3 protein: CARVRDRRETQYF. DNA for the CDR3: TGTGCTAGAGTGCGGGATAGGAGAGAGACCCAGTACTTC.

The chain recombines TRBV20-1 with TRBJ1-5; 12 nucleotides align to TRBD1. The CDR3 has 14 amino acids. The V gene end was trimmed by 3 bases and the J gene end by 8 bases; junction bases not matched to a gene: 5. Germline V CDR1 and CDR2: DFQATT, SNEGSKA (reference sequence). CDR3 sequence: CSASGTGGSEPQHF. The CDR3 nucleotides are TGCAGTGCTAGTGGGACAGGGGGCTCAGAGCCCCAGCATTTT.

The sample holds many counts of this clonotype. V gene TRBV2 combines with J gene TRBJ2-5, with 7 bases matching TRBD2. This CDR3 has 12 residues. The V gene end was trimmed by 8 bases and the J gene end by 3 bases; junction bases not matched to a gene: 3. From germline, CDR1 is SNHLY and CDR2 FYNNEI. In DNA, the CDR3 is TGTGCCAGCCAGGGAGGGGAAGAGACCCAGTACTTC. This translates into CASQGGEETQYF.

This clonotype was seen at least ten times. The chain carries TRBV20-1 and TRBJ1-6; no firm D call. V lost 5 bases to trimming and J lost 9 bases, with 17 bases between them. The CDR3 spans 14 residues. Per germline, CDR1 DFQATT and CDR2 SNEGSKA (reference sequence). CDR3 sequence reads: CSARAQEGASPLHF. The CDR3 nucleotides read TGCAGTGCTCGGGCCCAGGAGGGTGCTTCACCCCTCCACTTT.

The genes are TRBV29-1 and TRBJ1-4; perhaps TRBD1 as D (6 bases). Looked up from germline, CDR1 is SQVTM and CDR2 is ANQGSEA. This CDR3 has 13 residues. Trimming stripped 2 bases from V and 8 bases from J, with 12 bases between. The CDR3 DNA sequence: TGCAGCGTTGAACTGGGGGGCTGGGAAAAACTGTTTTTT. Translating gives CSVELGGWEKLFF.

The V and J genes are TRBV10-2 and TRBJ1-5; D is uncertain. V gave up 0 bases and J gave up 1 base, with 13 bases separating them. This CDR3 spans 17 amino acids. Germline V gene sequence: CDR1 WSHSY, CDR2 SAAADI. The DNA of the CDR3 is TGCGCCAGCAGTGAGTCGAGGGTTGGGAGGAGCAATCAGCCCCAGCATTTT. This translates into CASSESRVGRSNQPQHF.

J is TRBJ1-3 and V is TRBV30, with TRBD1 matching 8 bases. This CDR3 region has 13 residues. V was clipped by 8 bases and J by 2 bases; unmatched bases: 5. Germline CDR1 and CDR2: GTSNPN and SVGIG (reference sequence). CDR3 in amino acids: CAQDRVTGNTIYF. As DNA, the CDR3 is TGTGCCCAGGACAGGGTGACTGGAAACACCATATATTTT.

This sequence joins TRBV20-1 and TRBJ2-7; 9 bases are a match to TRBD1. The trim removed 0 bases at V and 2 bases at J, leaving 5 bases unmatched. The germline V gene has CDR1 DFQATT and CDR2 SNEGSKA (reference sequence). The CDR3 is 15 residues long. CDR3 region: CSARDSGTGPYEQYF. The DNA for the CDR3 is TGCAGTGCTAGAGACTCCGGGACAGGGCCCTACGAGCAGTACTTC.

This clonotype was observed once. The CDR3 sequence: CASSPLGQVSDGYTF. CDR3 bases: TGTGCCAGTAGCCCACTCGGGCAGGTTTCGGATGGCTACACCTTC. V usage is TRBV19 and J usage is TRBJ1-2; no clear D. Germline values: CDR1 LNHDA, CDR2 SQIVND (reference sequence). The CDR3 length is 15 residues. Trimming took off 6 bases at V and 6 bases at J, with 20 bases between the two ends.

This clonotype has a single count. The V gene is TRBV19, the J gene TRBJ2-7; D not resolved. The CDR3 sequence is 14 residues long. V dropped 3 bases and J dropped 6 bases, with 15 bases sitting between them. Per the germline V gene, CDR1 is LNHDA and CDR2 is SQIVND (reference sequence). CDR3 in amino acids: CASSMRGRALEQYF. The DNA of the CDR3 is TGTGCCAGTAGTATGCGCGGTCGTGCCCTCGAGCAGTACTTC.

Here the CDR3 DNA reads TGTGCCAGCAGTCTGGCTTCGATGGCCCAGCATTTT. Translated, it gives CASSLASMAQHF. The chain combines TRBV28 with TRBJ1-5; D is undetermined. V was cut by 5 bases and J by 11 bases, with 13 bases left in between. The CDR3 loop spans 12 amino acids. The germline V gene has CDR1 MDHEN and CDR2 SYDVKM.